Following are 18 T cell receptor beta chains from one sample sequenced in a study of cytomegalovirus exposure and HLA in healthy donors. It was with 60 Vbeta and 13 Jbeta primers that the PCR ran. Libraries were prepared by immunoSEQ multiplex PCR; TCRdb keeps only in-frame clonotypes and omits some of them. The data contain 250,000 to 350,000 clones, roughly 88% of them seen just once; the ten biggest clones take up 4%. The sample comprised PBMCs. These receptors all come from a man aged 35 to 55 in good health and CMV-seropositive.

The chain has TRBV5-6 and TRBJ2-1; TRBD2 aligns across 10 bases. V dropped 0 bases and J dropped 7; count of bases not matched to a gene: 7. This CDR3 is 16 amino acids long. CDR1 is SGHDT and CDR2 is YYEEEE in the germline V gene. CDR3 protein: CASSLVRSGRYNEQFF. The CDR3 DNA is TGTGCCAGCAGCTTGGTCCGTAGCGGGAGGTATAATGAGCAGTTCTTC.

This sequence joins TRBV5-6 and TRBJ2-4, with 8 bases aligning to TRBD1. V was pared by 4 bases and J by 1 base, with 10 bases of the junction left unmatched. This CDR3 has 17 residues. CDR1 and CDR2 (germline): SGHDT, YYEEEE. For the CDR3, the DNA is TGTGCCAGCAGCCGCCTGGGGACAGGTGACGCCAAAAACATTCAGTACTTC. The encoded protein is CASSRLGTGDAKNIQYF.

V gene TRBV28 combines with J gene TRBJ1-5; 8 bases align to TRBD1. The CDR3 loop spans 16 amino acids. V was pared by 6 bases and J by 2 bases, with 9 bases of the junction left unmatched. CDR1 and CDR2 from the germline V gene are MDHEN and SYDVKM. CDR3 nucleotides: TGTGCCAGCAGCCACCCTCCGGGACAGGGCAATCAGCCCCAGCATTTT. Amino acid sequence: CASSHPPGQGNQPQHF.

This rearrangement joins TRBV6-1 to TRBJ1-6, with TRBD1 matching over 11 bases. The ends lost 4 bases at V and 9 bases at J; junction bases unmatched: 5. Germline V lookup: CDR1 MNHNS, CDR2 SASEGT. The CDR3 is 15 amino acids. The CDR3 nucleotides read TGTGCCAGCAGTGGGGGGGGGACAGGGGGTTCACCCCTCCACTTT. Translating it yields CASSGGGTGGSPLHF.

This chain uses TRBV29-1 with TRBJ1-1; the D is unclear. Trimming pared 3 bases from V and 5 bases from J, leaving 13 bases between. CDR3 length: 13 amino acids. Germline lookup yields CDR1 SQVTM and CDR2 ANQGSEA. Here the CDR3 DNA reads TGCAGCGTTGAGACTATCGGCCGGACTGAAGCTTTCTTT. The encoded protein is CSVETIGRTEAFF.

This chain uses TRBV7-3 with TRBJ2-7; 8 bases map to TRBD2. The junction had 6 bases not matched to a gene; V was cut back by 5 bases and J by 0 bases. Germline CDR1 reads SGHTA; CDR2 reads FQGTGA. This CDR3 has 15 amino acids. CDR3 in amino acids: CASSLGGDGSYEQYF. CDR3 DNA sequence: TGTGCCAGCAGCCTCGGGGGGGACGGCTCCTACGAGCAGTACTTC.

The chain recombines TRBV29-1 with TRBJ1-4, with a weak D call TRBD1 (6 bases). Between the trimmed V and J ends, which lost 6 bases and 5 bases, there was a span of 13 bases. CDR1 is SQVTM, CDR2 ANQGSEA, per germline. The CDR3 is 13 residues long. CDR3 sequence (DNA): TGCAGCGTGAGACAGGATCTGAATGAAAAACTGTTTTTT. Residues: CSVRQDLNEKLFF.

V and J are TRBV7-8 and TRBJ2-1, with 8 bases matching TRBD2. The CDR3 loop spans 19 amino acids. Per the germline V gene, CDR1 is SGHVS and CDR2 is FQNEAQ. The junction had 11 bases not matched to a gene; V was cut back by 1 base and J by 0 bases. The CDR3 bases are TGTGCCAGCAGCTTAGGGCCCCTCCTAGCGGGCAGCTCCTACAATGAGCAGTTCTTC. It encodes CASSLGPLLAGSSYNEQFF.

V is TRBV27 and J is TRBJ2-7; 8 bases align to TRBD2. This CDR3 spans 15 amino acids. V lost 5 bases to trimming and J lost 7 bases; unmatched junction nucleotides: 13. Germline-derived CDR1 and CDR2 are MNHEY and SMNVEV (reference sequence). Written as DNA, the CDR3 is TGTGCCAGCAGTGGAATTAGCGGGATTGGGGTGGAGCAGTACTTC. This gives the protein CASSGISGIGVEQYF.

The J gene is TRBJ2-1, the V gene TRBV5-4, with D perhaps TRBD1 (6 bases). V lost 0 bases and J lost 3, with 10 bases in between. CDR3 size: 15 residues. Looked up from germline, CDR1 is SGHNT and CDR2 is YYREEE (reference sequence). CDR3 sequence: CASSLGRGNYNEQFF. The CDR3, as DNA: TGTGCCAGCAGCTTGGGCAGGGGTAACTACAATGAGCAGTTCTTC.

The CDR3, as DNA: TGTGCCAGCAGTTTATGGGCAGGGAAAGGCTATGGCTACACCTTC. Encoded protein: CASSLWAGKGYGYTF. This rearrangement joins TRBV28 to TRBJ1-2; TRBD1 is a possible D gene (5 bases). Germline V gene data show CDR1 as MDHEN and CDR2 as SYDVKM. The CDR3 is 15 amino acids. Trimming pared 0 bases from V and 4 bases from J, leaving 12 bases between.

The chain links TRBV6-5 to TRBJ1-2, with a weak D call TRBD1 (6 bases). V shed 5 bases and J shed 5 bases, with 15 bases lying between them. The CDR3 covers 14 residues. Germline V gives CDR1 MNHEY, CDR2 SVGAGI. This CDR3 reads CASSRGTGTYGYTF. The CDR3 DNA sequence: TGTGCCAGCAGTAGGGGTACAGGGACATATGGCTACACCTTC.

The rearrangement uses TRBV2 and TRBJ2-6; perhaps TRBD1 as D (6 bases). V lost 5 bases and J lost 4, with 12 bases in between. Germline lookup yields CDR1 SNHLY and CDR2 FYNNEI. This CDR3 comprises 15 residues. CDR3 sequence: CASSQTGLGANVLTF. DNA of the CDR3: TGTGCCAGCAGTCAAACAGGGTTAGGGGCCAACGTCCTGACTTTC.

The V gene is TRBV6-5, the J gene TRBJ2-7; D is possibly TRBD2 (5 bases). V was cut by 7 bases and J by 6 bases, with 16 bases left in between. The CDR3 contains 13 residues. Germline values: CDR1 MNHEY, CDR2 SVGAGI. CDR3 bases: TGTGCCAGCACAAGGCTAGCAAACGGCGAGCAGTACTTC. This codes for CASTRLANGEQYF.

This clone has only one observation. The chain employs TRBV29-1 and TRBJ1-1; 7 nucleotides agree with TRBD1. The CDR3 consists of 14 residues. The V gene end was trimmed by 1 base and the J gene end by 6 bases; junction bases not matched to a gene: 8. CDR1 and CDR2 (germline): SQVTM, ANQGSEA. Here the CDR3 reads CSVEAQGVYPEAFF. CDR3 bases: TGCAGCGTTGAAGCTCAGGGGGTTTATCCTGAAGCTTTCTTT.

The J gene is TRBJ2-2, the V gene TRBV2, with D possibly TRBD2 on 5 matching bases. This CDR3 is built from 15 residues. Trimming removed 10 bases from V and 2 bases from J, with 17 bases in between. Germline loops: CDR1 SNHLY, CDR2 FYNNEI. As DNA, the CDR3 is TGTGCCATTACGGGGAGCAGCACCAACACCGGGGAGCTGTTTTTT. Residues: CAITGSSTNTGELFF.

This rearrangement joins TRBV6-1 to TRBJ2-1; D not resolved. This CDR3 has 14 residues. CDR1 and CDR2 from the germline V gene are MNHNS and SASEGT. V was pared by 3 bases and J by 5 bases, with 11 bases between. The CDR3: CASSDLRRDNEQFF. The CDR3 nucleotides are TGTGCCAGCAGTGACCTTAGACGGGACAATGAGCAGTTCTTC.

The chain recombines TRBV27 with TRBJ1-6; perhaps TRBD1 as D (5 bases). The CDR3 runs 14 residues. Germline CDR1 reads MNHEY; CDR2 reads SMNVEV (reference sequence). Trimming left V 4 bases short and J 10 bases short, with 14 bases between. CDR3 protein: CASSWGERRSPLHF. DNA of the CDR3: TGTGCCAGCAGTTGGGGGGAGAGAAGATCACCCCTCCACTTT.